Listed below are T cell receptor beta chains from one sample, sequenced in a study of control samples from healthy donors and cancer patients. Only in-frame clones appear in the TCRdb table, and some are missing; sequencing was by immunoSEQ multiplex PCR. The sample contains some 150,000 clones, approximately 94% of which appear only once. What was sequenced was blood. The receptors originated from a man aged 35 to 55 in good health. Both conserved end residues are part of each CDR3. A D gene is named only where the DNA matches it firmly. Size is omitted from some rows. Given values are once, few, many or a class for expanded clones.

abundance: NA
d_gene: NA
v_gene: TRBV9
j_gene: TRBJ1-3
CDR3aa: CASSTGGTGNTIYF
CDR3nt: TGTGCCAGCAGCACTGGGGGAACTGGAAACACCATATATTTT

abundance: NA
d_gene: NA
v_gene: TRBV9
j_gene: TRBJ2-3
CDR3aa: CASSARQSLTQYF
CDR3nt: TGTGCCAGCAGCGCTCGTCAGTCGTTGACGCAGTATTTT

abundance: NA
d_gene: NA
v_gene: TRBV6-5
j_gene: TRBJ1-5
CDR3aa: CASRSWTVGNQPQHF
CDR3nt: TGTGCCAGCAGATCTTGGACAGTGGGCAATCAGCCCCAGCATTTT

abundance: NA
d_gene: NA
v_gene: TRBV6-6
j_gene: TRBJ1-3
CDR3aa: CASSYTAPSAGNTIYF
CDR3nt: TGTGCCAGCAGTTACACCGCTCCGTCGGCTGGAAACACCATATATTTT

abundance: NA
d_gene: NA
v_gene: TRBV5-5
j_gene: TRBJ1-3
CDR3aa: CASSPGVWQSSGNTIYF
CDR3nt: TGTGCCAGCAGCCCCGGCGTCTGGCAAAGCTCTGGAAACACCATATATTTT

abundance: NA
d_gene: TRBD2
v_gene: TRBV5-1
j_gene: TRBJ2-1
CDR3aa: CASSLAGTSGALNEQFF
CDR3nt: TGCGCCAGCAGCTTGGCCGGGACTAGCGGGGCCCTCAATGAGCAGTTCTTC

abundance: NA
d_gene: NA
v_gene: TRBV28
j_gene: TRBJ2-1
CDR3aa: CASESPGRYNEQFF
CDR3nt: TGTGCCAGCGAAAGCCCCGGACGGTACAATGAGCAGTTCTTC

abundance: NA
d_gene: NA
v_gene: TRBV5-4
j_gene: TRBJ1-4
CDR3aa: CASHSGEKLFF
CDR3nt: TGTGCCAGCCATTCAGGGGAAAAACTGTTTTTT

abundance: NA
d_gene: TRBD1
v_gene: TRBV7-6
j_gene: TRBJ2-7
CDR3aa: CASSSGPGQGNYEQYF
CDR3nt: TGTGCCAGCAGCTCAGGCCCGGGACAGGGAAACTACGAGCAGTACTTC

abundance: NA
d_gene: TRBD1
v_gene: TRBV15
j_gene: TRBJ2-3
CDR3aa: CATSSDRGADTQYF
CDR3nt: TGTGCCACCAGCAGTGACAGGGGCGCAGATACGCAGTATTTT

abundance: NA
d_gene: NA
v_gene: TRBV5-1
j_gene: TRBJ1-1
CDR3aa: CASSLGGGVSEAFF
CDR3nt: TGCGCCAGCAGCTTGGGGGGTGGAGTCTCTGAAGCTTTCTTT

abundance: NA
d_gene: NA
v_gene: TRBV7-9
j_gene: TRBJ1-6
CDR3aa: CASSLGPRHSPLHF
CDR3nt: TGTGCCAGCAGTTTAGGGCCAAGGCACTCACCCCTCCACTTT

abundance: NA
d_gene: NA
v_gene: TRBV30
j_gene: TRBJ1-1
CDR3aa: CAWSAGAGTEAFF
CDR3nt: TGTGCCTGGAGCGCCGGGGCTGGCACTGAAGCTTTCTTT

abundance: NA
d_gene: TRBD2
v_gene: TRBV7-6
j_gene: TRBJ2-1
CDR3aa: CASSLFSGGKSYSYNEQFF
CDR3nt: TGTGCCAGCAGCTTGTTTTCCGGGGGGAAAAGTTACTCCTACAATGAGCAGTTCTTC

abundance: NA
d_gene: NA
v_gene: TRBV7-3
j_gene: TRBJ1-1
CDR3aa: CASSVDGTPNTEAFF
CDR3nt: TGTGCCAGCAGCGTGGACGGGACACCTAACACTGAAGCTTTCTTT

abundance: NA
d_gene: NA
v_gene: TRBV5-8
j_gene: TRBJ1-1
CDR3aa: CASSLSTVRPEAFF
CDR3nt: TGTGCCAGCAGCTTAAGTACAGTGCGCCCTGAAGCTTTCTTT

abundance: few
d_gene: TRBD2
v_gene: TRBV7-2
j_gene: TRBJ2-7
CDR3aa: CASSSGGAQNEQYF
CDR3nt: TGTGCCAGCAGCAGCGGGGGGGCCCAAAACGAGCAGTACTTC

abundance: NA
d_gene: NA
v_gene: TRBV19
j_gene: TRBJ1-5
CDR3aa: CASSARAYNQPQHF
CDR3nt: TGTGCCAGTAGTGCCCGGGCCTACAATCAGCCCCAGCATTTT

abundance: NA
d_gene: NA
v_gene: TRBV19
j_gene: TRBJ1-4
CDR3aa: CASSRGSNEKLFF
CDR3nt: TGTGCCAGTAGTCGGGGGAGTAATGAAAAACTGTTTTTT

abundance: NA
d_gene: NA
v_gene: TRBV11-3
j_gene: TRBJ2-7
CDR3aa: CANRLGRVGYEQYF
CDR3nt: TGTGCCAACAGGCTGGGCCGCGTTGGATACGAGCAGTACTTC